This T cell receptor beta chain comes out of a study of PD-1 blockade in mismatch repair-deficient tumors. Study conclusions and caveats: Tumor-resident clones, often undetectable pretreatment in blood, expanded then contracted after pembrolizumab.

Trimming took off 2 bases at V and 8 bases at J, with 18 bases between the two ends. The CDR3 extends over 16 amino acids. CDR1 is MNHEY and CDR2 is SMNVEV in the germline V gene (reference sequence). This clone was observed a single time. Its specificity is not known. Three pembrolizumab responders had their TCRs sequenced. Here immunoSEQ multiplex PCR was the method, and the copy in TCRdb shows in-frame clones only, minus some. The table includes tens of thousands of clones, roughly three quarters detected once. The gene calls are TRBV27 and TRBJ1-4; weak D call: TRBD1 (6 bases). This material consisted of peripheral blood, taken 4 weeks after starting pembrolizumab. This receptor was taken from an adult with mismatch repair-deficient cancer. The CDR3 is CASSLVVDRPGEKLFF. The CDR3 DNA sequence: TGTGCCAGCAGTTTAGTAGTCGACAGGCCCGGAGAAAAACTGTTTTTT.